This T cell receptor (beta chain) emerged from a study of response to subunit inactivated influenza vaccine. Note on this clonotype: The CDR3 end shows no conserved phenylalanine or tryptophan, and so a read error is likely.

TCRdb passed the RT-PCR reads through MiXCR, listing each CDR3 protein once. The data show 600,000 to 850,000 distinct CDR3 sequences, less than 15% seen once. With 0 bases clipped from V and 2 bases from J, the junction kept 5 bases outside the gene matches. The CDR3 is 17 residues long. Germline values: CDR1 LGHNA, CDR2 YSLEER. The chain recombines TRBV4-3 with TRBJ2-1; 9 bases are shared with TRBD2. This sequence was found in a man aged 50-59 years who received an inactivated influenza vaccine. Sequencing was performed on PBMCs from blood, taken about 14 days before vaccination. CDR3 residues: CASSQDSGGRAYNEQFS. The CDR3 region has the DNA TGCGCCAGCAGCCAAGATAGCGGCGGGAGGGCCTACAATGAGCAGTTCTCC.